This T cell receptor (beta chain) was recovered during a study of cytomegalovirus exposure and HLA in healthy donors. The PCR employed 60 Vbeta primers together with 13 Jbeta primers. Produced via immunoSEQ multiplex PCR; TCRdb's table is partial and in-frame only. The top ten clones hold roughly 2.1% of a sample with approximately 280,000 clones, around 90% of them seen once. This sequence was found in a woman aged 18-30 years in good health and CMV-seronegative. The sequenced sample consisted of PBMCs.

The CDR3 region is CASRLAGEETQYF. Written as DNA, the CDR3 is TGTGCCAGCAGACTAGCGGGGGAGGAGACCCAGTACTTC. The chain uses TRBV6-1 and TRBJ2-5; 11 bases match TRBD2. J was trimmed by 5 bases and V by 6 bases; bases with no gene match: 2. The CDR3 loop spans 13 amino acids. In germline, CDR1 is MNHNS, CDR2 SASEGT.